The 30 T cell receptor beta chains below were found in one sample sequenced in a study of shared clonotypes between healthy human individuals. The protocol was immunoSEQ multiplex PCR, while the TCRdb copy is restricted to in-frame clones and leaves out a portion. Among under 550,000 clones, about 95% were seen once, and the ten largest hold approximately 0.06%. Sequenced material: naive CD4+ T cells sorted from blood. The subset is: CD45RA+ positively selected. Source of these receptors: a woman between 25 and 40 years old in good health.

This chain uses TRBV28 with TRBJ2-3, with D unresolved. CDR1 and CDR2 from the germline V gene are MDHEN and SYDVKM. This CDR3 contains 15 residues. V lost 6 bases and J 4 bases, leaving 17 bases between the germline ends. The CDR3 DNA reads TGTGCCAGCAGACGGGTCCTTCTAGAATCAGATACGCAGTATTTT. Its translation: CASRRVLLESDTQYF.

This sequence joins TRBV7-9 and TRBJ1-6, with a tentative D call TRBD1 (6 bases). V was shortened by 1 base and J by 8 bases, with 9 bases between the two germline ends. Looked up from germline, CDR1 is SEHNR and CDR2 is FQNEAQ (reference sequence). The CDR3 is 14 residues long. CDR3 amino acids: CASSLEQGYSPLHF. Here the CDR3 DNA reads TGTGCCAGCAGCTTAGAACAGGGTTATTCACCCCTCCACTTT.

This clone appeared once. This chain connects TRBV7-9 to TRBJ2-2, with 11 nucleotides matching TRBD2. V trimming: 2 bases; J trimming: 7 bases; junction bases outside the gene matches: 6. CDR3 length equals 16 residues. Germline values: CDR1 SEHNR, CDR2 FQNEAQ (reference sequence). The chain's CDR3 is CASSLSLAGGHGELFF. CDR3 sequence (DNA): TGTGCCAGCAGCTTATCGCTAGCGGGAGGACACGGGGAGCTGTTTTTT.

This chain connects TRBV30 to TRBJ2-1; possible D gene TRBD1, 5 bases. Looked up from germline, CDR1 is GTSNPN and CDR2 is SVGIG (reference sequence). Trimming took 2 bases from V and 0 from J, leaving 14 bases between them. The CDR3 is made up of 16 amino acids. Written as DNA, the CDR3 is TGTGCCTGGAGTAAGGATCAGGGCTACTCCTACAATGAGCAGTTCTTC. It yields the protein CAWSKDQGYSYNEQFF.

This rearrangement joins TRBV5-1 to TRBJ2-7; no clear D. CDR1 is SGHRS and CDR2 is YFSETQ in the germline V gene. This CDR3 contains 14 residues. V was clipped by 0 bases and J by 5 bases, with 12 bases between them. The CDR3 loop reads CASSLGTLGNEQYF. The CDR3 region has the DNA TGCGCCAGCAGCTTGGGTACCCTTGGAAACGAGCAGTACTTC. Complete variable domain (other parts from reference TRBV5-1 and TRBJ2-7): KAGVTQTPRYLIKTRGQQVTLSCSPISGHRSVSWYQQTPGQGLQFLFEYFSETQRNKGNFPGRFSGRQFSNSRSEMNVSTLELGDSALYLCASSLGTLGNEQYFGPGTRLTVT.

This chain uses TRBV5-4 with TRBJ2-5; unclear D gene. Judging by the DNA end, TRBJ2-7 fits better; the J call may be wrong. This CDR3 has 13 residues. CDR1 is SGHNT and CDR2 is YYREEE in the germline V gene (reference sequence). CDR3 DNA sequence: TGTGCCAGCAGCTTCCAGAACTCCTACGAGCAGTACTTC. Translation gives CASSFQNSYEQYF.

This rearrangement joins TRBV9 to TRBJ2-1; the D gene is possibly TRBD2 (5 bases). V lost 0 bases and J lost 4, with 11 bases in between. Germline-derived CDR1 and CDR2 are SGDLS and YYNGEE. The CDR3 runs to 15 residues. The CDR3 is CASSVAEVRYNEQFF. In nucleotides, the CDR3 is TGTGCCAGCAGCGTAGCGGAGGTGAGGTACAATGAGCAGTTCTTC.

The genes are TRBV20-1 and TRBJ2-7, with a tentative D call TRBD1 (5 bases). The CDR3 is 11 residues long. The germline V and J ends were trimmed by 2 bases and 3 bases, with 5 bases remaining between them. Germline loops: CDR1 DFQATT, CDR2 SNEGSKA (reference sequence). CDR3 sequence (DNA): TGCAGTGCTAGAAGGGGCTACGAGCAGTACTTC. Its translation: CSARRGYEQYF.

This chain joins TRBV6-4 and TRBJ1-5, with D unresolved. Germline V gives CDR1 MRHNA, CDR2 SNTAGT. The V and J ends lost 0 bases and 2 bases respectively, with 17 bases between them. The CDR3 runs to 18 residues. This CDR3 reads CASSDSKGQREGNQPQHF. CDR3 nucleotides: TGTGCCAGCAGTGACTCGAAGGGCCAGAGGGAAGGCAATCAGCCCCAGCATTTT.

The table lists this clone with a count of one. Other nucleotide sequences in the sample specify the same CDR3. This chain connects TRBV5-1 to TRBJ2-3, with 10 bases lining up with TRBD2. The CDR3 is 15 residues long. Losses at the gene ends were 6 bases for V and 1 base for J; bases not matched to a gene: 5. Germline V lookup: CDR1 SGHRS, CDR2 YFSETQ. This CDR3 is CASTLLAGGTDTQYF. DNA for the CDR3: TGCGCCAGCACCCTGCTAGCGGGGGGCACAGATACGCAGTATTTT.

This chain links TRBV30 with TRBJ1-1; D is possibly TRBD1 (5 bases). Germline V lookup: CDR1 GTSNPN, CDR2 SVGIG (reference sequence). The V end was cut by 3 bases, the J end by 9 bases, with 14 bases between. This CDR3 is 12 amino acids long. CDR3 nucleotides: TGTGCCTGGAGCCGGGACCTCCGGAAAGCTTTCTTT. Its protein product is CAWSRDLRKAFF.

CDR3: CASSPWQPLRHEQFF. In DNA form, the CDR3 reads TGTGCCAGCAGCCCCTGGCAGCCCTTACGGCATGAGCAGTTCTTC. The chain combines TRBV5-6 with TRBJ2-1; no firm D call. CDR1 SGHDT and CDR2 YYEEEE come from the germline V gene. V lost 4 bases, J lost 8 bases, and 19 bases lay in between. The CDR3 has 15 amino acids. Full variable domain (outside the CDR3, taken from reference TRBV5-6 and TRBJ2-1): DAGVTQSPTHLIKTRGQQVTLRCSPKSGHDTVSWYQQALGQGPQFIFQYYEEEERQRGNFPDRFSGHQFPNYSSELNVNALLLGDSALYLCASSPWQPLRHEQFFGPGTRLTVL.

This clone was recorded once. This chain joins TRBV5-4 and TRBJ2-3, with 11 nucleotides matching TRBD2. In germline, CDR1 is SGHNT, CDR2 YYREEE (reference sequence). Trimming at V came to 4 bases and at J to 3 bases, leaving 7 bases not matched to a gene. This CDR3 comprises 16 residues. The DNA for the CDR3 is TGTGCCAGCAGCGGGGCTAGCGGGAGGTTGACAGATACGCAGTATTTT. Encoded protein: CASSGASGRLTDTQYF. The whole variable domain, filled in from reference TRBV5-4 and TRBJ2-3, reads ETGVTQSPTHLIKTRGQQVTLRCSSQSGHNTVSWYQQALGQGPQFIFQYYREEENGRGNFPPRFSGLQFPNYSSELNVNALELDDSALYLCASSGASGRLTDTQYFGPGTRLTVL.

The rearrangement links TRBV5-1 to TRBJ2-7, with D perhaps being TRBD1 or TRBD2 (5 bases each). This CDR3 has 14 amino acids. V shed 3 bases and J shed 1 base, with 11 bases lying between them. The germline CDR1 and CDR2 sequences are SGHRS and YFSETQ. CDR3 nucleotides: TGCGCCAGCAGCTCAGGGCCGGGGTCCTACGAGCAGTACTTC. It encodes CASSSGPGSYEQYF.

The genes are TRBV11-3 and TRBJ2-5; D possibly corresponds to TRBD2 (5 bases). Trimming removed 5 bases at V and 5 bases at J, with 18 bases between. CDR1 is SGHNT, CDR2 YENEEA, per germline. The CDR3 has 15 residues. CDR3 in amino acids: CASSPGRLRGETQYF. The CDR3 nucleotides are TGTGCCAGCAGCCCCGGACGCTTGAGAGGGGAGACCCAGTACTTC. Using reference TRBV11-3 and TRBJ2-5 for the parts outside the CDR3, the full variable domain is EAGVVQSPRYKIIEKKQPVAFWCNPISGHNTLYWYLQNLGQGPELLIRYENEEAVDDSQLPKDRFSAERLKGVDSTLKIQPAELGDSAVYLCASSPGRLRGETQYFGPGTRLLVL.

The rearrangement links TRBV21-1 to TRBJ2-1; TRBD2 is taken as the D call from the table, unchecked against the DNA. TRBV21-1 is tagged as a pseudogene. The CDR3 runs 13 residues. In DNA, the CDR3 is TGTGCCAGCAGCACCGCTAGGAGGAATGAGCAGTTCTTC. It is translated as CASSTARRNEQFF.

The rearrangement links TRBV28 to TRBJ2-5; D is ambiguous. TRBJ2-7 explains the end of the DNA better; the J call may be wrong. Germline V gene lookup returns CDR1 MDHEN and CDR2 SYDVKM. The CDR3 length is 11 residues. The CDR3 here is CASSYRYEQYF. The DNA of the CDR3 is TGTGCCAGCAGTTACCGTTACGAGCAGTACTTC.

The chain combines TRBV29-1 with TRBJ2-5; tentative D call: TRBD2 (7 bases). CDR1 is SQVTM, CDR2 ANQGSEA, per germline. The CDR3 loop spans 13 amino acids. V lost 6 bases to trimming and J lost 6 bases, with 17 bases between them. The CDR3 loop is CSVPTGGGQTQYF. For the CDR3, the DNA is TGCAGCGTGCCCACGGGGGGCGGACAGACCCAGTACTTC.

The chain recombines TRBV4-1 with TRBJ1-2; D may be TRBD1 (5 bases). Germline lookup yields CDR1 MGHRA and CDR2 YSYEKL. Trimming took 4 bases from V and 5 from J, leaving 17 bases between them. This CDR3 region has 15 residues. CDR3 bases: TGCGCCAGCAGCCTGGGGCGGGCACCAGCTTATGGCTACACCTTC. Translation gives CASSLGRAPAYGYTF.

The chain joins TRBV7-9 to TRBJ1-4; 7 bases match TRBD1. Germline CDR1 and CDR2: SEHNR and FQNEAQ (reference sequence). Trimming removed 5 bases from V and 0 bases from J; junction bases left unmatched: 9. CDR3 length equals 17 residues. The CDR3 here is CASSPQGGLATNEKLFF. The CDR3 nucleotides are TGTGCCAGCAGCCCCCAGGGGGGCCTTGCAACTAATGAAAAACTGTTTTTT.

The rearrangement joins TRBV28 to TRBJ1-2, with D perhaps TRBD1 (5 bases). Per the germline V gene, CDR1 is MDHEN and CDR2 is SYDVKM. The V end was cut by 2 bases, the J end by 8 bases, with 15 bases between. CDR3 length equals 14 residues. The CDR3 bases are TGTGCCAGCAGTTTACCGGCAGAGGGGAGGGGCTACACCTTC. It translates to CASSLPAEGRGYTF.

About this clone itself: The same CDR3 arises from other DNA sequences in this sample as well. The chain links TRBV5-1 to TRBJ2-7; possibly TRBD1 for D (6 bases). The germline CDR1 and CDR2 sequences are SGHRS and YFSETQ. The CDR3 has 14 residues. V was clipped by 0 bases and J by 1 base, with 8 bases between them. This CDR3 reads CASSLGQDSYEQYF. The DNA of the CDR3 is TGCGCCAGCAGCTTGGGACAGGATTCCTACGAGCAGTACTTC.

The CDR3 loop reads CASSLNSGRADTQYF. The CDR3 DNA reads TGTGCCAGCAGCCTCAATAGCGGGAGGGCAGATACGCAGTATTTT. V and J are TRBV7-3 and TRBJ2-3, with TRBD2 matching 11 bases. CDR3 length: 15 residues. Germline values: CDR1 SGHTA, CDR2 FQGTGA. Germline trimming cut 5 bases from V and 4 bases from J; bases unmatched to any gene: 5. Full variable domain (rest looked up from reference TRBV7-3 and TRBJ2-3): GAGVSQTPSNKVTEKGKYVELRCDPISGHTALYWYRQSLGQGPEFLIYFQGTGAADDSGLPNDRFFAVRPEGSVSTLKIQRTERGDSAVYLCASSLNSGRADTQYFGPGTRLTVL.

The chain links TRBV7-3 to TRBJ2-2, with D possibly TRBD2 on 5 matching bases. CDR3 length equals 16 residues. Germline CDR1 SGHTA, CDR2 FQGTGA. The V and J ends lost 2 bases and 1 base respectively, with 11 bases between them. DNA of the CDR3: TGTGCCAGCAGCTTATCCGGAGGTCTGAACACCGGGGAGCTGTTTTTT. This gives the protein CASSLSGGLNTGELFF.

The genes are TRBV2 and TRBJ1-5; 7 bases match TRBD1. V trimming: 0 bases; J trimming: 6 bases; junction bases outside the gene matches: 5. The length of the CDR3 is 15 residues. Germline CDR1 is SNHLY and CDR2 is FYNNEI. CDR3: CASSEASTGSQPQHF. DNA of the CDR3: TGTGCCAGCAGTGAAGCGTCGACAGGGAGTCAGCCCCAGCATTTT.

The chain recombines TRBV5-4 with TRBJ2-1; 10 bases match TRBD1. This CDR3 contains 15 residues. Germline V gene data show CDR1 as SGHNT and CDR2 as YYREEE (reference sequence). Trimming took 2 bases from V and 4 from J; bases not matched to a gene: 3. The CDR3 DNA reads TGTGCCAGCAGCTTTTTGGGACAGGGGTACAATGAGCAGTTCTTC. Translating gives CASSFLGQGYNEQFF.

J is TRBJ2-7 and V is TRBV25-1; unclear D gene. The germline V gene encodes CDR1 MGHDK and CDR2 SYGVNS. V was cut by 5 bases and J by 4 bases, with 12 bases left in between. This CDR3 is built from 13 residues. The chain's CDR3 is CASSTPNRYEQYF. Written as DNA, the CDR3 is TGTGCCAGCAGTACCCCCAATCGGTACGAGCAGTACTTC.

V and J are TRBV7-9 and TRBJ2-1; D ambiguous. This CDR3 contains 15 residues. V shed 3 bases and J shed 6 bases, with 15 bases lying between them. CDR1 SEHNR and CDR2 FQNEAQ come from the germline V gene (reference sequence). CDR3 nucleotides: TGTGCCAGCAGCTTCGCCGGCTTTAAGGGCAATGAGCAGTTCTTC. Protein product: CASSFAGFKGNEQFF.

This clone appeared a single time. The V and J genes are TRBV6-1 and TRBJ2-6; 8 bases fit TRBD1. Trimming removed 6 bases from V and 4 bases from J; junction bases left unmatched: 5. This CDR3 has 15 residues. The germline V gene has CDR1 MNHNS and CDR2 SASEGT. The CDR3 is CASSTRGPGANVLTF. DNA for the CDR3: TGTGCCAGCAGCACCAGGGGGCCAGGGGCCAACGTCCTGACTTTC.

The DNA for the CDR3 is TGTGCCAGCAGCCTTAGCGGGAGTGGCACCGGGGAGCTGTTTTTT. Encoded protein: CASSLSGSGTGELFF. The chain links TRBV11-2 to TRBJ2-2, with 9 bases aligning to TRBD2. Looked up from germline, CDR1 is SGHAT and CDR2 is FQNNGV. The CDR3 length is 15 residues. With V trimmed by 5 bases and J by 4 bases, 5 bases remained unmatched.